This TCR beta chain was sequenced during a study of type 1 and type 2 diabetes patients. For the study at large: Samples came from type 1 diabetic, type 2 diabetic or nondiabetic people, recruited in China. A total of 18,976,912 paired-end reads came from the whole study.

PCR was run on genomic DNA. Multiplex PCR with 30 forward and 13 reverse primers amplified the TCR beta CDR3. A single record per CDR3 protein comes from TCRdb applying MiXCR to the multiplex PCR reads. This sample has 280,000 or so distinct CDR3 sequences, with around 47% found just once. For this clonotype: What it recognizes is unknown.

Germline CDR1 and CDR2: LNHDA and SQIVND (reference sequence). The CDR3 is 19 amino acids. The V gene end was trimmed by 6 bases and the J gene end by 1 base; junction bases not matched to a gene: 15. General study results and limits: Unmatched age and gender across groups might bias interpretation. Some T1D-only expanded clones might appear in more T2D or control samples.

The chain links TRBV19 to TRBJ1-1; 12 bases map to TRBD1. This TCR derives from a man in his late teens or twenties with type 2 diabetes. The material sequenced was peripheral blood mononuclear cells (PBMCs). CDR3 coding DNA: TGTGCCAGTAGCCGACATCGGGCCAGGGACAGGGGGCCGAACACTGAAGCTTTCTTT. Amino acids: CASSRHRARDRGPNTEAFF.